This TCR beta chain comes out of a study of blood T cell repertoires in COVID-19. As for the study in general: Samples of COVID-19 (acute and convalescent) were obtained from the United States, Italy and Spain.

The length of the CDR3 is 14 residues. The repertoire was sequenced with immunoSEQ multiplex PCR; TCRdb's copy has only in-frame clones and lacks some. The sample lists approximately 170,000 clones, around 82% occurring once. The chain recombines TRBV21-1 with TRBJ1-1; TRBD1, the D gene given by the table, was not confirmed from the DNA. TRBV21-1 is a known pseudogene. Source material: peripheral blood. This receptor was taken from a human donor with acute or convalescent COVID-19. The donor label of this sample is uncertain. The CDR3 DNA is TGTGCCAGCAGCCTCAGGGACAGGGGGCTAATTGCTTTCTTT. Translation: CASSLRDRGLIAFF.